A selection of T cell receptor beta chains follows, all from one sample in a study of T cell responses to AZD1222 COVID-19 vaccine. The table came from immunoSEQ multiplex PCR; TCRdb's copy has only in-frame clones and leaves some out. Of around 160,000 clones listed, approximately 94% are singletons. This specimen was peripheral blood, taken on day 0 of AZD1222 vaccination. Receptor source: an adult in good health. CDR3s include the opening cysteine and the closing phenylalanine or tryptophan. D genes are given only for firm matches. Rows may omit the clone size; those that give it use once, few, many or a size class.

TRBV19 once NA CASSMMRGVGSYEQYF
TRBV3-1/TRBV3-2 few NA CASSRDEETEAFF
TRBV5-1 NA NA CASSLAGTDTQYF
TRBV21-1 NA NA CASSKGEEDYGYTF
TRBV5-1 NA TRBD2 CASQGLAGSETQYF
TRBV3-1/TRBV3-2 NA NA CASSQTAKEQFF
TRBV7-2 NA TRBD2 CASSSGLLAGGRDEQFF
TRBV18 NA NA CASSKAAKGSANTGELFF
TRBV6-5 NA TRBD1 CASSYLTGAVNTEAFF
TRBV19 NA NA CASSALMGQPQHF
TRBV5-1 NA NA CASSQVADYQEQYF
TRBV6-4 NA TRBD2 CASSEVAGLTGELFF
TRBV2 NA NA CASLAEYSYEQYF
TRBV29-1 NA TRBD1 CSSLQGVDNEQFF
TRBV20-1 NA NA CSASRQNEQFF
TRBV18 NA TRBD1 CASRDSDQPQHF
TRBV14 NA NA CASSSGLINEQFF